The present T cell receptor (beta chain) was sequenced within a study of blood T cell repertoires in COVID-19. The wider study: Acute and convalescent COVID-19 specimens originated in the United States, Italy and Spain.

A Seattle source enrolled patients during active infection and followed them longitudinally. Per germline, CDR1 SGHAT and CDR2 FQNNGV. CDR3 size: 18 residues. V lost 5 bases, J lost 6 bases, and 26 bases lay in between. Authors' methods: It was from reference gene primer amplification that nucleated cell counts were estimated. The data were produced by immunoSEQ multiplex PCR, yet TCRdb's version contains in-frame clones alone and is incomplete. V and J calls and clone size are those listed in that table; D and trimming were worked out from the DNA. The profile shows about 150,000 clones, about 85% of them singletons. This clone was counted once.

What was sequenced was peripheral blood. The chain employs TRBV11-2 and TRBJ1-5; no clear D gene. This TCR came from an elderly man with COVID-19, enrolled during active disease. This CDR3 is CASSPSIPGKWSGQPQHF. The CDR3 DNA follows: TGTGCCAGCAGCCCCTCAATTCCGGGGAAGTGGTCCGGTCAGCCCCAGCATTTT.